This T cell receptor (beta chain) emerged from a study of cytomegalovirus exposure and HLA in healthy donors. Findings and caveats of the study: With later analysis, a missense DCLRE1C variant became linked to TCR beta V- and J-gene trimming. Most TCR sequences were seen very rarely across donors, but some public TCRs occurred in many. Researchers counted around 170 TCR beta chains as cytomegalovirus-associated.

This CDR3 region has 15 residues. With 4 bases removed from V and 0 bases from J, the gap between germline ends came to 13 bases. CDR1 is SNHLY, CDR2 FYNNEI, per germline. As to this clone: The antigen remains undetermined.

PCR used 60 Vbeta primers and 13 Jbeta primers. Per the original methods: Later reanalysis found about 80 million unique TCR beta chains, about 11 million of them shared. Using immunoSEQ multiplex PCR, the repertoire was profiled, and TCRdb retains in-frame clones only, with some absent. The V and J calls and the clone size are those of that table, but D and trimming were determined from the DNA. The sample holds 90,000 to 140,000 clones, approximately 84% seen once. This chain uses TRBV2 with TRBJ2-7; the D gene is possibly TRBD1 (6 bases). The material sequenced was PBMCs. The origin of this receptor is a male donor in good health and CMV-seronegative. The CDR3 region has the DNA TGTGCCAGCAGTGGAGGCAGGGGCGGCTCCTACGAGCAGTACTTC. Protein: CASSGGRGGSYEQYF.